These T cell receptor beta chains were read from a single sample in a study of blood T cell repertoires in COVID-19. Sequenced by immunoSEQ multiplex PCR; TCRdb stores in-frame clones only, minus some. The sample holds around 81,000 clones, 88% seen once. The specimen sequenced was peripheral blood. The receptors here all came from a woman at least 80 years old with acute or convalescent COVID-19. CDR3s include the opening cysteine and the closing phenylalanine or tryptophan. D genes are given only for firm matches. Not all rows give a size; the values are once, few, many and, for expanded clones, a class.

size | D | J | V | length | CDR3 | DNA
NA | TRBD2 | TRBJ2-3 | TRBV15 | 17 | CATSVSLAGSTTDTQYF | TGTGCCACCAGCGTCTCACTAGCGGGGAGTACCACAGATACGCAGTATTTT
NA | TRBD2 | TRBJ2-2 | TRBV6-5 | 15 | CASSGLAGATGELFF | TGTGCCAGCAGCGGACTAGCGGGGGCCACCGGGGAGCTGTTTTTT
NA | TRBD1 | TRBJ2-4 | TRBV6-2/TRBV6-3 | 16 | CASSDRTGGRKNIQYF | TGTGCCAGCAGCGATCGGACAGGGGGGAGGAAAAACATTCAGTACTTC
NA | NA | TRBJ1-1 | TRBV6-5 | 14 | CASSLSSFVPEAFF | TGTGCCAGCAGTTTGTCGTCCTTCGTTCCTGAAGCTTTCTTT
NA | TRBD2 | TRBJ2-3 | TRBV25-1 | 16 | CASSERGLAGADTQYF | TGTGCCAGCAGTGAAAGGGGACTAGCGGGAGCAGATACGCAGTATTTT
NA | NA | TRBJ1-6 | TRBV19 | 14 | CASSLKRGNSPLHF | TGTGCCAGTAGTCTAAAGCGGGGCAATTCACCCCTCCACTTT
few | NA | TRBJ1-1 | TRBV19 | 12 | CASSPWDSQAFF | TGTGCCAGTAGTCCGTGGGACTCTCAAGCTTTCTTT
NA | TRBD1 | TRBJ1-1 | TRBV19 | 16 | CASSRDRGPMNTEAFF | TGTGCCAGTAGTCGGGACAGGGGTCCAATGAACACTGAAGCTTTCTTT
NA | TRBD1 | TRBJ1-2 | TRBV14 | 13 | CASSQDRGNGYTF | TGTGCCAGCAGCCAGGACAGGGGGAATGGCTACACCTTC
few | NA | TRBJ2-5 | TRBV3-1/TRBV3-2 | 14 | CASSQDPGEETQYF | TGTGCCAGCAGCCAAGACCCCGGGGAAGAGACCCAGTACTTC
NA | TRBD2 | TRBJ2-5 | TRBV5-4 | 16 | CASSLGLAGAQETQYF | TGTGCCAGCAGCTTGGGACTAGCGGGAGCCCAAGAGACCCAGTACTTC
NA | NA | TRBJ2-3 | TRBV19 | 15 | CASSIAGISTDTQYF | TGTGCCAGTAGTATAGCGGGTATAAGCACAGATACGCAGTATTTT
NA | NA | TRBJ1-1 | TRBV7-2 | 14 | CASSSQGMNTEAFF | TGTGCCAGCAGCTCACAGGGTATGAACACTGAAGCTTTCTTT
NA | TRBD2 | TRBJ2-7 | TRBV3-1/TRBV3-2 | 18 | CASSQGLAGGRSSYEQYF | TGTGCCAGCAGCCAAGGACTAGCGGGAGGGAGAAGCTCCTACGAGCAGTACTTC
NA | TRBD1 | TRBJ1-4 | TRBV28 | 16 | CASSSNGQAQNEKLFF | TGTGCCAGCAGTTCTAACGGACAGGCTCAAAATGAAAAACTGTTTTTT
NA | TRBD2 | TRBJ2-3 | TRBV27 | 15 | CASSGGTSGMGTQYF | TGTGCCAGCAGTGGGGGGACTAGCGGGATGGGTACGCAGTATTTT
NA | TRBD1 | TRBJ2-5 | TRBV7-9 | 15 | CASSARTGGRETQYF | TGTGCCAGCAGCGCCCGGACAGGGGGACGAGAGACCCAGTACTTC
NA | NA | TRBJ1-1 | TRBV5-1 | 14 | CASSLAGGNTEAFF | TGCGCCAGCAGCTTGGCCGGCGGGAACACTGAAGCTTTCTTT
NA | TRBD1 | TRBJ2-7 | TRBV6-5 | 15 | CASSYQQGSTYEQYF | TGTGCCAGCAGTTACCAACAGGGGTCTACCTACGAGCAGTACTTC
NA | TRBD2 | TRBJ2-1 | TRBV27 | 17 | CASSPPAGTSSYNEQFF | TGTGCCAGCAGCCCACCCGCAGGGACTAGCTCCTACAATGAGCAGTTCTTC
few | TRBD1 | TRBJ1-3 | TRBV2 | 15 | CASSPDRGYGNTIYF | TGTGCCAGCAGTCCCGACAGGGGTTATGGAAACACCATATATTTT
once | NA | TRBJ1-1 | TRBV30 | 14 | CAWSVNVPSTEAFF | TGTGCCTGGAGTGTAAATGTCCCGAGCACTGAAGCTTTCTTT
NA | TRBD1 | TRBJ2-6 | TRBV5-6 | 15 | CASSGQGSGANVLTF | TGTGCCAGCAGCGGACAGGGCTCTGGGGCCAACGTCCTGACTTTC
NA | TRBD1 | TRBJ1-6 | TRBV19 | 16 | CASSTRDRIIHSPLHF | TGTGCCAGTAGTACGAGGGACAGGATAATTCATTCACCCCTCCACTTT
NA | NA | TRBJ1-6 | TRBV11-2 | 13 | CASSLALNSPLHF | TGTGCCAGCAGCTTAGCCCTGAATTCACCCCTCCACTTT
NA | TRBD1 | TRBJ2-5 | TRBV29-1 | 13 | CSVGQGGKETQYF | TGCAGCGTGGGACAGGGGGGTAAAGAGACCCAGTACTTC
few | TRBD2 | TRBJ2-5 | TRBV6-2/TRBV6-3 | 14 | CASSPGTRQETQYF | TGTGCCAGCAGTCCCGGGACTAGACAAGAGACCCAGTACTTC
NA | TRBD1 | TRBJ1-1 | TRBV12-3/TRBV12-4 | 13 | CASSSRQGMGAFF | TGTGCCAGCAGCTCACGACAGGGCATGGGAGCTTTCTTT
NA | NA | TRBJ1-2 | TRBV11-2 | 12 | CASSRDSYGYTF | TGTGCCAGCAGCCGCGACAGCTATGGCTACACCTTC
NA | TRBD1 | TRBJ2-3 | TRBV2 | 15 | CASYRGRTTTDTQYF | TGTGCCAGTTACAGGGGGCGAACCACCACAGATACGCAGTATTTT
NA | NA | TRBJ2-3 | TRBV2 | 13 | CASSRDSPDTQYF | TGTGCCAGCAGCCGGGACTCGCCGGATACGCAGTATTTT
NA | TRBD1 | TRBJ2-5 | TRBV19 | 13 | CASRDRGRETQYF | TGTGCCAGTCGGGACAGGGGGCGAGAGACCCAGTACTTC
NA | NA | TRBJ2-2 | TRBV7-9 | 14 | CASSVTRGPGELFF | TGTGCCAGCAGCGTTACCAGGGGTCCCGGGGAGCTGTTTTTT
NA | TRBD2 | TRBJ2-5 | TRBV30 | 14 | CASRLAGGQETQYF | TGTGCCTCACGACTAGCGGGGGGGCAAGAGACCCAGTACTTC
NA | TRBD2 | TRBJ2-5 | TRBV13 | 15 | CASSFGPSSGSSQYF | TGTGCCAGCAGCTTCGGGCCGTCTAGCGGGAGTTCCCAGTACTTC
NA | NA | TRBJ2-6 | TRBV10-3 | 18 | CAISESRQGLSGANVLTF | TGTGCCATCAGTGAGTCGAGGCAGGGCCTCTCTGGGGCCAACGTCCTGACTTTC
NA | NA | TRBJ1-2 | TRBV3-1/TRBV3-2 | 17 | CASSQPKVGGPLYGYTF | TGTGCCAGCAGCCAGCCTAAGGTGGGAGGTCCCCTCTATGGCTACACCTTC
NA | TRBD2 | TRBJ2-3 | TRBV5-1 | 15 | CASRLQLAGGDTQYF | TGCGCCAGCAGGTTGCAACTAGCGGGGGGAGATACGCAGTATTTT
NA | NA | TRBJ1-2 | TRBV19 | 14 | CASDLGGASYGYTF | TGTGCCAGCGACCTGGGTGGAGCGAGTTATGGCTACACCTTC
NA | TRBD1 | TRBJ2-7 | TRBV6-6 | 14 | CASSYPGQEREQYF | TGTGCCAGCAGTTACCCAGGACAGGAGCGCGAGCAGTACTTC
NA | TRBD1 | TRBJ1-2 | TRBV6-5 | 15 | CASSYLGQGLGGYTF | TGTGCCAGCAGTTACCTAGGACAGGGGTTGGGTGGCTACACCTTC
NA | NA | TRBJ1-1 | TRBV7-9 | 13 | CASSYDMNTEAFF | TGTGCCAGCAGCTACGACATGAACACTGAAGCTTTCTTT
NA | TRBD1 | TRBJ1-2 | TRBV19 | 15 | CASSSPDRGRWGYTF | TGTGCCAGTAGTTCCCCAGACAGGGGGCGTTGGGGCTACACCTTC
NA | NA | TRBJ2-1 | TRBV3-1/TRBV3-2 | 14 | CASSQGDSYNEQFF | TGTGCCAGCAGCCAAGGAGACAGCTACAATGAGCAGTTCTTC
NA | NA | TRBJ1-2 | TRBV7-2 | 16 | CASSLAQAGRGPGYTF | TGTGCCAGCAGCTTAGCGCAGGCTGGCAGGGGCCCTGGCTACACCTTC
NA | NA | TRBJ2-7 | TRBV7-2 | 13 | CASSLRQGTEQYF | TGTGCCAGCAGCTTAAGGCAGGGGACCGAGCAGTACTTC
NA | NA | TRBJ1-2 | TRBV7-2 | 13 | CASSLARDYGYTF | TGTGCCAGCAGCTTAGCCAGGGACTATGGCTACACCTTC
NA | NA | TRBJ2-1 | TRBV27 | 15 | CASSSRGRTYNEQFF | TGTGCCAGCAGTTCTCGGGGGAGGACCTACAATGAGCAGTTCTTC
NA | TRBD1 | TRBJ1-1 | TRBV5-4 | 16 | CASSLARDRGVTEAFF | TGTGCCAGCAGCTTGGCCAGGGACAGGGGTGTCACTGAAGCTTTCTTT
NA | TRBD1 | TRBJ2-1 | TRBV27 | 16 | CASSYTGTGHYNEQFF | TGTGCCAGCAGCTATACCGGGACAGGTCACTACAATGAGCAGTTCTTC
few | TRBD2 | TRBJ2-1 | TRBV24-1 | 15 | CATTSTSGGYNEQFF | TGTGCCACTACCTCGACTAGCGGGGGTTACAATGAGCAGTTCTTC
NA | TRBD1 | TRBJ1-6 | TRBV7-2 | 15 | CASSVTPTGASPLHF | TGTGCCAGCAGCGTCACCCCAACAGGGGCGTCACCCCTCCACTTT
NA | TRBD2 | TRBJ2-7 | TRBV11-2 | 16 | CASSLGVAGNYHEQYF | TGTGCCAGCAGCTTAGGGGTAGCGGGAAATTACCACGAGCAGTACTTC
few | TRBD1 | TRBJ2-3 | TRBV6-5 | 16 | CASSYSGTGVKDTQYF | TGTGCCAGCAGTTACTCCGGGACAGGGGTTAAAGATACGCAGTATTTT
once | NA | TRBJ2-1 | TRBV5-1 | 16 | CASSLEVSGPVGEQFF | TGCGCCAGCAGCTTGGAGGTCAGCGGACCCGTAGGGGAGCAGTTCTTC
NA | TRBD2 | TRBJ2-7 | TRBV11-2 | 15 | CASSLAWTSAYEQYF | TGTGCCAGCAGCTTAGCTTGGACTAGCGCCTACGAGCAGTACTTC
NA | NA | TRBJ2-5 | TRBV7-9 | 13 | CASSARSAETQYF | TGTGCCAGCAGCGCCCGGTCCGCGGAGACCCAGTACTTC
NA | TRBD1 | TRBJ1-3 | TRBV28 | 16 | CASSGTGLGSGNTIYF | TGTGCCAGTTCAGGGACAGGGCTCGGCTCTGGAAACACCATATATTTT
NA | NA | TRBJ1-5 | TRBV19 | 14 | CASSGRDGSQPQHF | TGTGCCAGCAGCGGGAGGGACGGTAGCCAGCCCCAGCATTTT
NA | TRBD2 | TRBJ2-5 | TRBV10-3 | 14 | CAISGFSGKETQYF | TGTGCCATCAGTGGCTTTAGCGGGAAAGAGACCCAGTACTTC